Shown below are 12 T cell receptor beta chains from a single sample sequenced in a study of blood T cells in healthy people across ages. Using a J-beta primer mix together with a sample-barcoded 5' primer, a second PCR was run for roughly 7 to 12 cycles. MiXCR, applied by TCRdb to the 5' RACE reads, yields one record per CDR3 protein. Among nearly 1 million distinct CDR3 sequences listed, roughly 50% were seen once. Sequenced input: blood. Source of these receptors: a woman aged 55-75 years in good health.

The V gene is TRBV25-1, the J gene TRBJ2-7, with D possibly TRBD2 on 5 matching bases. V lost 4 bases and J lost 2, with 12 bases in between. The CDR3 extends over 14 amino acids. Germline V gene data show CDR1 as MGHDK and CDR2 as SYGVNS. DNA of the CDR3: TGTGCCAGCAGTGGGGGAGTTCCTCCCTACGAGCAGTACTTC. This sequence encodes CASSGGVPPYEQYF.

Notes on this clonotype: Germline is not matched at one junction end, which may reflect a read error. The chain carries TRBV9 and TRBJ1-2, with a weak D call TRBD1 (5 bases). The length of the CDR3 is 12 residues. Germline assignment: CDR1 SGDLS and CDR2 YYNGEE. CDR3 nucleotides: TGTGCCAACAGCTCCACAGGCAAGGGCTACACCTTC. Residues: CANSSTGKGYTF.

The genes are TRBV27 and TRBJ2-7, with 8 nucleotides matching TRBD1. The CDR3 runs 15 residues. V dropped 3 bases and J dropped 5; count of bases not matched to a gene: 9. CDR1 is MNHEY, CDR2 SMNVEV, per germline (reference sequence). Here the CDR3 reads CASSFPGQAAHEQYF. The CDR3 DNA follows: TGTGCCAGCAGTTTCCCGGGACAGGCGGCCCACGAGCAGTACTTC.

This clonotype has just a few counts. V is TRBV29-1 and J is TRBJ2-1; 9 bases match TRBD2. The CDR3 spans 11 residues. The V and J ends lost 5 bases and 15 bases, in that order; junction bases with no gene match: 8. CDR1 is SQVTM and CDR2 is ANQGSEA in the germline V gene. The CDR3 protein is CSVYEGLAWFF. Here the CDR3 DNA reads TGCAGCGTTTACGAGGGACTAGCCTGGTTCTTC.

This clonotype was seen a handful of times. This rearrangement joins TRBV12-3 or TRBV12-4 to TRBJ2-5, with 9 bases lining up with TRBD1. The CDR3 covers 16 residues. V gave up 6 bases and J gave up 7 bases; unmatched junction bases: 15. CDR3 residues: CASSRDPTGGRGTQYF. CDR3 nucleotides: TGTGCCAGCAGCCGAGACCCAACAGGGGGCCGAGGGACCCAGTACTTC.

This clonotype was counted only a few times. The gene calls are TRBV7-9 and TRBJ1-6; tentatively, D is TRBD1 (6 bases). Germline CDR1 and CDR2: SEHNR and FQNEAQ (reference sequence). V gave up 6 bases and J gave up 8 bases, with 14 bases separating them. There are 14 residues in the CDR3. CDR3 in amino acids: CASSFEQGDSPLHF. DNA for the CDR3: TGTGCCAGCAGTTTCGAACAGGGAGATTCACCCCTCCACTTT.

J is TRBJ2-7 and V is TRBV29-1; 11 bases fit TRBD2. Germline V gene lookup returns CDR1 SQVTM and CDR2 ANQGSEA. Losses at the gene ends were 3 bases for V and 6 bases for J; bases not matched to a gene: 16. The CDR3 covers 17 residues. CDR3 DNA: TGCAGCGTTGAGGGCGGGACTAGCGGAGTGAAATTCGGCGAGCAGTACTTC. Translating gives CSVEGGTSGVKFGEQYF.

The gene calls are TRBV10-3 and TRBJ2-5; 11 bases match TRBD2. The last part of the DNA fits TRBJ2-1 better; the J call may be wrong. Germline CDR1 is ENHRY and CDR2 is SYGVKD. CDR3 length: 15 residues. The CDR3 protein is CAISTPTSGINEQFF. CDR3 bases: TGTGCCATCAGTACCCCGACTAGCGGGATCAATGAGCAGTTCTTC.

To note about this clonotype: A much larger clonotype is one base distant, so this may be a read error. The CDR3 DNA follows: TGCGCCAGCAGCCCGAGACAGGGCGGTCGGGGTACGCAGTATTTT. This gives the protein CASSPRQGGRGTQYF. V and J are TRBV4-1 and TRBJ2-3, with 7 nucleotides matching TRBD1. CDR1 and CDR2 from the germline V gene are MGHRA and YSYEKL. The CDR3 extends over 15 amino acids. V trimming: 4 bases; J trimming: 8 bases; junction bases outside the gene matches: 12.

This clonotype showed up just a few times. This rearrangement joins TRBV29-1 to TRBJ2-7, with unresolved D. V shed 2 bases and J shed 3 bases, with 11 bases lying between them. The CDR3 covers 13 residues. Germline CDR1 and CDR2: SQVTM and ANQGSEA. The CDR3 sequence: CSVEITASYEQYF. CDR3 DNA: TGCAGCGTTGAAATCACGGCCAGCTACGAGCAGTACTTC.

The V gene is TRBV13, the J gene TRBJ2-5, with a weak D call TRBD2 (6 bases). The J call may be mistaken, given a closer DNA end match to TRBJ2-7. Germline assignment: CDR1 PRHDT and CDR2 FYEKMQ (reference sequence). The length of the CDR3 is 14 residues. Written as DNA, the CDR3 is TGTGCCAGCAGCCCACTAGCTGCATCCCACGAGCAGTACTTC. This gives the protein CASSPLAASHEQYF.

The gene calls are TRBV6-5 and TRBJ2-7; a weak D match, TRBD2 (6 bases). The V end was cut by 5 bases, the J end by 5 bases, with 19 bases between. Germline V gives CDR1 MNHEY, CDR2 SVGAGI. This CDR3 is 15 amino acids long. The CDR3 here is CASSAPASATNEQYF. CDR3 in DNA: TGTGCCAGCAGTGCCCCGGCTAGCGCTACCAACGAGCAGTACTTC.